The 15 T cell receptor beta chains below were found in one sample sequenced in a study of T-cell memory formation after mild COVID-19. TCRdb re-derived calls from the 5' RACE reads in MiXCR, one entry per CDR3 protein. The sample holds tens of thousands of distinct CDR3 sequences, 9.3% seen once. Sequencing was performed on PBMCs or a T cell subset sorted from them (not recorded which). These receptors came from an adult woman who had mild COVID-19 (a few samples of this study predate the infection). Cell type and time point are not known.

This clonotype was observed at least ten times. The rearrangement uses TRBV7-2 and TRBJ2-1; 13 positions match TRBD2. The germline V gene encodes CDR1 SGHTA and CDR2 FQGNSA. The CDR3 consists of 15 residues. The junction had 7 bases not matched to a gene; V was cut back by 5 bases and J by 9 bases. CDR3 region: CASSQLAGGPGEQFF. The DNA of the CDR3 is TGTGCCAGCAGCCAACTAGCGGGAGGGCCGGGTGAGCAGTTCTTC.

This clonotype occurred a few times. The chain joins TRBV29-1 to TRBJ1-5; D is undetermined. CDR3 length equals 15 residues. Trimming removed 5 bases from V and 0 bases from J, with 14 bases in between. CDR1 is SQVTM and CDR2 is ANQGSEA in the germline V gene. The CDR3: CSVLLTLNSNQPQHF. The CDR3 bases are TGCAGCGTTCTCCTAACCCTTAATAGCAATCAGCCCCAGCATTTT.

This clonotype was detected a few times. This sequence joins TRBV6-5 and TRBJ2-5; D not resolved. Germline CDR1 MNHEY, CDR2 SVGAGI. V was cut by 4 bases and J by 4 bases, with 10 bases left in between. The length of the CDR3 is 13 residues. DNA of the CDR3: TGTGCCAGCAGTTGGGGAAGTGGAGAGACCCAGTACTTC. Translated: CASSWGSGETQYF.

This clonotype has ten or more counts. The CDR3 loop is CASSLGAASGSTDTQYF. CDR3 coding DNA: TGCGCCAGCAGCTTGGGGGCGGCTAGCGGGAGCACAGATACGCAGTATTTT. The chain recombines TRBV5-1 with TRBJ2-3; 8 nucleotides agree with TRBD2. CDR3 length: 17 amino acids. Germline V lookup: CDR1 SGHRS, CDR2 YFSETQ. V lost 0 bases, J lost 0 bases, and 6 bases stayed unmatched.

In its sample, this clonotype was seen many times. The V call is TRBV12-3 or TRBV12-4, the J call TRBJ2-7, with D unresolved. CDR3 length: 12 amino acids. The V end was cut by 8 bases, the J end by 2 bases, with 10 bases between. The CDR3 is CASAFGPYEQYF. The CDR3 DNA sequence: TGTGCCAGCGCATTCGGTCCCTACGAGCAGTACTTC.

J is TRBJ2-3 and V is TRBV18; unclear D gene. The CDR3 is made up of 14 amino acids. Germline CDR1 is KGHSH and CDR2 is LQKENI. V was cut by 3 bases and J by 6 bases, with 13 bases left in between. The CDR3 protein is CASSPPASRDTQYF. For the CDR3, the DNA is TGTGCCAGCTCACCCCCGGCCTCCAGGGATACGCAGTATTTT.

Worth noting for this clonotype: With a much larger clone just one base away, this may be a read error. This chain connects TRBV5-5 to TRBJ2-3; 7 nucleotides match TRBD1. Per germline, CDR1 SGHKS and CDR2 YYEKEE (reference sequence). This CDR3 region has 15 residues. As DNA, the CDR3 is TGTGCCAGCAGCCGCCGGACAGGACGGACAGATACGAAGTATTTT. Its translation is CASSRRTGRTDTKYF.

This clonotype was detected a few times. This chain connects TRBV24-1 to TRBJ1-1; D may be TRBD1 (6 bases). Per germline, CDR1 KGHDR and CDR2 SFDVKD. V lost 3 bases, J lost 6 bases, and 13 bases lay in between. The CDR3 is 14 amino acids. The CDR3 protein is CATSDTGSGPEAFF. For the CDR3, the DNA is TGTGCCACCAGTGATACAGGGAGTGGTCCTGAAGCTTTCTTT.

J is TRBJ2-7 and V is TRBV30; TRBD1 matches at 11 bases. This CDR3 has 14 residues. The junction had 4 bases not matched to a gene; V was cut back by 2 bases and J by 4 bases. Germline V gene lookup returns CDR1 GTSNPN and CDR2 SVGIG (reference sequence). CDR3 residues: CAWSTRDRGYEQYF. As DNA, the CDR3 is TGTGCCTGGAGTACGCGGGACAGGGGGTACGAGCAGTACTTC.

The rearrangement links TRBV4-1 to TRBJ2-1, with 9 bases aligning to TRBD2. CDR3 length equals 15 residues. Germline loops: CDR1 MGHRA, CDR2 YSYEKL. V gave up 0 bases and J gave up 10 bases; unmatched junction bases: 7. CDR3 DNA: TGCGCCAGCAGCCAAGATGATCTAGCGGGGAGGGAGCAGTTCTTC. Protein: CASSQDDLAGREQFF.

The chain uses TRBV7-6 and TRBJ2-6; tentative D call: TRBD1 (6 bases). This CDR3 spans 16 amino acids. Germline V gene lookup returns CDR1 SGHVS and CDR2 FNYEAQ. Trimming stripped 7 bases from V and 1 base from J, with 14 bases between. DNA of the CDR3: TGTGCCAGCACTTTCGACAGGCCGTCTGGGGCCAACGTCCTGACTTTC. This gives the protein CASTFDRPSGANVLTF.

This clonotype was detected ten times or more. This chain connects TRBV20-1 to TRBJ2-1; D may be TRBD2 (5 bases). The CDR3 loop spans 13 amino acids. V was pared by 3 bases and J by 3 bases, with 9 bases between. The V gene's germline CDR1 is DFQATT and CDR2 SNEGSKA (reference sequence). CDR3 bases: TGCAGTGCTAGTTCGGGAAACTACAATGAGCAGTTCTTC. Translating it yields CSASSGNYNEQFF.

This clonotype has just a few counts. The chain uses TRBV7-8 and TRBJ2-2; 8 positions agree with TRBD2. V lost 8 bases, J lost 2 bases, and 10 bases stayed unmatched. The CDR3 runs to 16 residues. Germline V gene sequence: CDR1 SGHVS, CDR2 FQNEAQ. The CDR3 is CASGRKRETNTGELFF. The CDR3 bases are TGTGCCAGCGGACGGAAGCGGGAGACTAACACCGGGGAGCTGTTTTTT. The full variable domain, its missing parts supplied by reference TRBV7-8 and TRBJ2-2, is GAGVSQSPRYKVAKRGQDVALRCDPISGHVSLFWYQQALGQGPEFLTYFQNEAQLDKSGLPSDRFFAERPEGSVSTLKIQRTQQEDSAVYLCASGRKRETNTGELFFGEGSRLTVL.

V and J are TRBV7-2 and TRBJ1-2; TRBD1 aligns across 8 bases. The CDR3 has 16 residues. CDR1 and CDR2 from the germline V gene are SGHTA and FQGNSA. The V gene end was trimmed by 1 base and the J gene end by 4 bases; junction bases not matched to a gene: 8. The CDR3 loop reads CASSLVGTGTAYGYTF. Written as DNA, the CDR3 is TGTGCCAGCAGCTTAGTGGGGACAGGCACCGCCTATGGCTACACCTTC.

The sample holds a few counts of this clonotype. The CDR3 nucleotides are TGTGCCAGCCAGGCCAGGGCTGGGGCCAACGTCCTGACTTTC. It yields the protein CASQARAGANVLTF. The chain carries TRBV19 and TRBJ2-6; D may be TRBD1 (5 bases). Germline V CDR1 and CDR2: LNHDA, SQIVND (reference sequence). V shed 9 bases and J shed 2 bases, with 11 bases lying between them. This CDR3 region has 14 residues.